A single T cell receptor beta chain is shown here with its context. Its antigen is currently unknown. The CDR3 extends over 17 amino acids. CDR1 is SEHNR, CDR2 FQNEAQ, per germline (reference sequence). Losses at the gene ends were 5 bases for V and 8 bases for J; bases not matched to a gene: 18. The entry originates in a study of beta chain features in type 1 diabetes. Points from the study as a whole: VDJ junctions from patients with type 1 diabetes contained fewer insertions and more deletions.

Expressed TCRB transcripts were sequenced after all isolated RNA was converted to cDNA. Sequencing used immunoSEQ multiplex PCR; TCRdb keeps in-frame clones, though not all of them. The sample gives approximately 120,000 clones, 40% of which show up once; 0.06% to 0.075% is in the top ten. The sample comprised stem cell memory CD4+ T cells from blood. J is TRBJ2-1 and V is TRBV7-9; TRBD2 aligns across 7 bases. This sequence originates from a woman aged 18 to 35 in good health. Here the CDR3 DNA reads TGTGCCAGCAGCCCACCGATGTGGGGGAGGGCGCCCCATGAGCAGTTCTTC. Amino acid sequence: CASSPPMWGRAPHEQFF.